Only a few counts were recorded for the clone carrying this TCR beta chain. Its target is not known. The data belong to a study of T-cell memory formation after mild COVID-19. TCRdb itself ran the 5' RACE reads through MiXCR, one entry per CDR3 protein. The sample has roughly 190,000 distinct CDR3 sequences; more than 9% are singletons. Findings of the study overall: Contracting CD4+ clones were located mainly in CM and EM, and CD8+ clones in EMRA. Day 15 to 85 contracting clones showed balanced CD4/CD8; day 15 to 37 expanders favored CD4+. The appearance of some responding clones in pre-infection memory suggested that cross-reactive memory joined.

The sequencing input was PBMCs or a T cell subset sorted from them (not recorded which). The TCR was taken from a young man who had mild COVID-19 (a few samples of this study predate the infection). Cell type and time point are not known.

The CDR3 reads CASTPQMAYGYTF. CDR3 in DNA: TGTGCCAGCACACCCCAGATGGCCTATGGCTACACCTTC. The chain combines TRBV5-6 with TRBJ1-2; D not resolved. The V end lost 6 bases, the J end lost 4 bases, and 13 bases lay between the germline ends. Germline assignment: CDR1 SGHDT and CDR2 YYEEEE. The CDR3 contains 13 residues.